This passage covers 23 T cell receptor beta chains from one sample sequenced in a study of T cell changes during pregnancy in multiple sclerosis. TCRdb's table, derived via immunoSEQ multiplex PCR, lists solely in-frame clones and lacks some. The sample lists 20,000 to 25,000 clones; roughly 90% were seen once. The starting material was CD4+ T cells from peripheral blood mononuclear cells, obtained in the third trimester of pregnancy. The origin of the receptors is a female donor with multiple sclerosis, enrolled in a pregnancy study.

The chain carries TRBV5-1 and TRBJ2-7; perhaps TRBD1 as D (5 bases). The V end lost 0 bases, the J end lost 2 bases, and 9 bases lay between the germline ends. The CDR3 spans 14 residues. The germline gives CDR1 SGHRS, CDR2 YFSETQ. For the CDR3, the DNA is TGCGCCAGCAGCTTGGGGACAACAACCTACGAGCAGTACTTC. It translates to CASSLGTTTYEQYF.

This clone turned up a few times. The V call is TRBV2, the J call TRBJ1-2; TRBD1 is a possible D gene (6 bases). In germline, CDR1 is SNHLY, CDR2 FYNNEI. CDR3 length: 12 amino acids. V was pared by 8 bases and J by 4 bases, with 11 bases between. CDR3 sequence (DNA): TGTGCCAGCGTCGCAGGGGTCTATGGCTACACCTTC. It encodes CASVAGVYGYTF.

V and J are TRBV6-6 and TRBJ1-4, with TRBD1 matching over 11 bases. The CDR3 runs to 13 residues. The germline V gene encodes CDR1 MNHNY and CDR2 SVGAGI (reference sequence). V trimming: 4 bases; J trimming: 8 bases; junction bases outside the gene matches: 0. The DNA of the CDR3 is TGTGCCAGCAGTTGGACAGGGGGCGAAAAACTGTTTTTT. Its translation: CASSWTGGEKLFF.

The chain uses TRBV6-5 and TRBJ2-3; 9 nucleotides agree with TRBD2. The CDR3 covers 16 residues. Germline V gene sequence: CDR1 MNHEY, CDR2 SVGAGI. Germline trimming cut 2 bases from V and 0 bases from J; bases unmatched to any gene: 3. CDR3 protein: CASSYGSGGSTDTQYF. CDR3 nucleotides: TGTGCCAGCAGTTACGGCAGCGGGGGGAGCACAGATACGCAGTATTTT.

The chain joins TRBV5-1 to TRBJ1-3; D perhaps matches TRBD1 (5 bases). The V end lost 0 bases, the J end lost 4 bases, and 11 bases lay between the germline ends. Per the germline V gene, CDR1 is SGHRS and CDR2 is YFSETQ. The CDR3 is made up of 15 amino acids. CDR3 residues: CASSLVGQAGNTIYF. The CDR3 DNA reads TGCGCCAGCAGCTTGGTTGGACAAGCCGGAAACACCATATATTTT.

CDR3 loop: CSVVRLGARVNTEAFF. The CDR3 nucleotides are TGCAGCGTTGTTCGGCTGGGGGCGAGGGTGAACACTGAAGCTTTCTTT. V and J are TRBV29-1 and TRBJ1-1, with D maybe TRBD1 (6 bases). This CDR3 has 16 amino acids. CDR1 and CDR2 (germline): SQVTM, ANQGSEA. V lost 4 bases and J lost 0, with 18 bases in between.

V usage is TRBV9 and J usage is TRBJ1-4; unclear D gene. Germline CDR1 is SGDLS and CDR2 is YYNGEE. Trimming stripped 0 bases from V and 2 bases from J, with 11 bases between. The CDR3 covers 16 residues. The CDR3 region is CASSVGVTDTNEKLFF. CDR3 DNA: TGTGCCAGCAGCGTAGGCGTAACAGACACTAATGAAAAACTGTTTTTT.

The V call is TRBV7-2, the J call TRBJ2-5; TRBD2 matches 8 bases. The V segment lost 3 bases and the J segment 1 base; nucleotides outside the gene matches: 1. Per germline, CDR1 SGHTA and CDR2 FQGNSA. The CDR3 spans 14 residues. The CDR3 coding sequence is TGTGCCAGCAGCTTCGCGGGGGGCCAAGAGACCCAGTACTTC. This encodes CASSFAGGQETQYF. Filled out from reference TRBV7-2 and TRBJ2-5, the complete variable domain reads GAGVSQSPSNKVTEKGKDVELRCDPISGHTALYWYRQSLGQGLEFLIYFQGNSAPDKSGLPSDRFSAERTGGSVSTLTIQRTQQEDSAVYLCASSFAGGQETQYFGPGTRLLVL.

Here the CDR3 reads CAISASVGNTGELFF. The CDR3 nucleotides read TGTGCCATCAGCGCGAGCGTTGGGAACACCGGGGAGCTGTTTTTT. J is TRBJ2-2 and V is TRBV10-3; D gene uncertain. The CDR3 consists of 15 residues. CDR1 is ENHRY and CDR2 is SYGVKD in the germline V gene. Trimming stripped 6 bases from V and 1 base from J, with 12 bases between.

Notes on this clone: Different DNA sequences within this sample yield the same CDR3. This chain's CDR3 is CASSPFLSETQYF. The CDR3 DNA reads as TGTGCCAGCAGCCCTTTTTTATCCGAGACCCAGTACTTC. The chain links TRBV7-2 to TRBJ2-5; D not certain. CDR3 length: 13 amino acids. From germline, CDR1 is SGHTA and CDR2 FQGNSA. Trimming removed 5 bases at V and 5 bases at J, with 12 bases between.

The gene calls are TRBV6-1 and TRBJ2-4; 8 nucleotides line up with TRBD2. CDR1 MNHNS and CDR2 SASEGT come from the germline V gene. Trimming removed 1 base from V and 5 bases from J; junction bases left unmatched: 22. The CDR3 runs 21 residues. Here the CDR3 reads CASSEEGRRGAVSLRENIQYF. CDR3 nucleotides: TGTGCCAGCAGTGAAGAAGGCAGGCGGGGGGCCGTATCCCTAAGGGAAAACATTCAGTACTTC.

The chain recombines TRBV5-3 with TRBJ1-1, with 8 bases identical to TRBD1. TRBV5-3 is filed as an ORF, its function uncertain. After removal of 0 bases from V and 0 bases from J, the junction contained 7 bases not matched to a gene. CDR3 length: 17 amino acids. Here the CDR3 DNA reads TGTGCCAGAAGCTTGGAAGGGGACAGGCACTTGAACACTGAAGCTTTCTTT. It is translated as CARSLEGDRHLNTEAFF.

This chain links TRBV11-2 with TRBJ2-3, with a weak D call TRBD1 (6 bases). This CDR3 contains 11 residues. Between the trimmed V and J ends, which lost 5 bases and 10 bases, there was a span of 10 bases. Germline V lookup: CDR1 SGHAT, CDR2 FQNNGV. The chain's CDR3 is CASSGQLAQYF. The CDR3 DNA reads as TGTGCCAGCAGCGGACAGTTAGCGCAGTATTTT.

The genes are TRBV10-3 and TRBJ2-1; 16 positions agree with TRBD2. The germline CDR1 and CDR2 sequences are ENHRY and SYGVKD. V dropped 6 bases and J dropped 9; count of bases not matched to a gene: 11. The CDR3 runs to 17 residues. CDR3 loop: CAIRGLAGGDGASEQFF. CDR3 sequence (DNA): TGTGCCATCAGGGGACTAGCGGGGGGGGATGGAGCGAGTGAGCAGTTCTTC.

J is TRBJ1-1 and V is TRBV7-3, with TRBD1 matching over 8 bases. Germline V lookup: CDR1 SGHTA, CDR2 FQGTGA. The J segment lost 1 base and the V segment lost 4 bases, leaving 5 bases of the junction unmatched. The CDR3 loop spans 15 amino acids. DNA for the CDR3: TGTGCCAGCAGCTCCCTGACAGGGGCGAACACTGAAGCTTTCTTT. It specifies CASSSLTGANTEAFF.

This rearrangement joins TRBV30 to TRBJ1-4; D not certain. The CDR3 is made up of 14 amino acids. Between the trimmed V and J ends, which lost 4 bases and 4 bases, there was a span of 13 bases. Germline CDR1 is GTSNPN and CDR2 is SVGIG (reference sequence). This CDR3 is CAWTEGALNEKLFF. The CDR3 region has the DNA TGTGCCTGGACCGAGGGAGCTCTTAATGAAAAACTGTTTTTT. Full variable domain (missing parts from reference TRBV30 and TRBJ1-4): SQTIHQWPATLVQPVGSPLSLECTVEGTSNPNLYWYRQAAGRGLQLLFYSVGIGQISSEVPQNLSASRPQDRQFILSSKKLLLSDSGFYLCAWTEGALNEKLFFGSGTQLSVL.

The genes are TRBV7-6 and TRBJ2-3; 9 bases line up with TRBD1. J lost 2 bases, V lost 3 bases, and 3 bases had no gene match. Germline V CDR1 and CDR2: SGHVS, FNYEAQ. The CDR3 is 15 amino acids. In DNA, the CDR3 is TGTGCCAGCAGCTTGACAGGGGGTTACACAGATACGCAGTATTTT. Amino acids: CASSLTGGYTDTQYF.

The chain employs TRBV5-1 and TRBJ1-4; D is unresolved. Germline CDR1 and CDR2: SGHRS and YFSETQ. CDR3 length: 14 amino acids. V lost 0 bases and J lost 2, with 5 bases in between. The DNA for the CDR3 is TGCGCCAGCAGCTTGGAACGGACTAATGAAAAACTGTTTTTT. It yields the protein CASSLERTNEKLFF.

The rearrangement uses TRBV7-9 and TRBJ1-1, with a possible D match to TRBD1 (6 bases). CDR1 SEHNR and CDR2 FQNEAQ come from the germline V gene (reference sequence). This CDR3 is built from 15 residues. The germline V and J ends were trimmed by 5 bases and 0 bases, with 13 bases remaining between them. The CDR3, as DNA: TGTGCCAGCAGCCCAACAGGGAGCATGAACACTGAAGCTTTCTTT. Its translation: CASSPTGSMNTEAFF. The whole variable domain, filled in from reference TRBV7-9 and TRBJ1-1, reads DTGVSQNPRHKITKRGQNVTFRCDPISEHNRLYWYRQTLGQGPEFLTYFQNEAQLEKSRLLSDRFSAERPKGSFSTLEIQRTEQGDSAMYLCASSPTGSMNTEAFFGQGTRLTVV.

CDR3 bases: TGTGCCAGCAGTCACCAGGGTGCAGATACGCAGTATTTT. Its protein product is CASSHQGADTQYF. J is TRBJ2-3 and V is TRBV6-6, with D possibly TRBD1 on 5 matching bases. With 5 bases removed from V and 4 bases from J, the gap between germline ends came to 10 bases. This CDR3 contains 13 residues. Germline-derived CDR1 and CDR2 are MNHNY and SVGAGI (reference sequence).

This chain connects TRBV29-1 to TRBJ2-5; 8 nucleotides match TRBD2. Trimming removed 7 bases from V and 5 bases from J; junction bases left unmatched: 9. CDR1 SQVTM and CDR2 ANQGSEA come from the germline V gene. The CDR3 extends over 13 amino acids. The CDR3 loop is CSGRSGVAETQYF. As DNA, the CDR3 is TGCAGCGGGCGTAGCGGGGTAGCTGAGACCCAGTACTTC.

This clone was picked up one time. The chain has TRBV15 and TRBJ2-2; 7 bases are shared with TRBD2. V was pared by 0 bases and J by 2 bases, with 6 bases of the junction left unmatched. Germline lookup yields CDR1 LNHNV and CDR2 YYDKDF (reference sequence). This CDR3 has 17 residues. CDR3 bases: TGTGCCACCAGCAGAGACCCCGGGGGGAGCAACACCGGGGAGCTGTTTTTT. Residues: CATSRDPGGSNTGELFF.

This chain connects TRBV5-1 to TRBJ1-4; 10 bases are shared with TRBD1. The CDR3 loop spans 16 amino acids. From germline, CDR1 is SGHRS and CDR2 YFSETQ. J lost 8 bases, V lost 0 bases, and 7 bases had no gene match. CDR3 coding DNA: TGCGCCAGCAGCTTGGCACGACAGGGGGCAGGGGAAAAACTGTTTTTT. Translation: CASSLARQGAGEKLFF.